This T cell receptor (beta chain) was captured by sequencing in a study of shared clonotypes between healthy human individuals. Trimming took off 5 bases at V and 0 bases at J, with 13 bases between the two ends. CDR1 is SQVTM and CDR2 is ANQGSEA in the germline V gene. This CDR3 is built from 14 residues. Sequencing was at deep level. As processed by the authors: Junction-only sequences without quality scores were provided by ImmunoSEQ, so filtering was different. The method was immunoSEQ multiplex PCR; TCRdb's version includes in-frame clones alone and lacks a portion of them. From that table come the V and J calls and clone size; the DNA was used to work out D and trimming. The table records approximately 530,000 clones, approximately 95% of them present only once.

The V and J genes are TRBV29-1 and TRBJ1-2; D is ambiguous. This clonotype was sampled from a woman aged 25 to 39 in good health. Sequencing was performed on naive CD4+ T cells sorted from blood. The subset: CD45RA+ positively selected. Here the CDR3 reads CSVFVLQPNYGYTF. The CDR3 region has the DNA TGCAGCGTTTTTGTGTTACAGCCTAACTATGGCTACACCTTC.